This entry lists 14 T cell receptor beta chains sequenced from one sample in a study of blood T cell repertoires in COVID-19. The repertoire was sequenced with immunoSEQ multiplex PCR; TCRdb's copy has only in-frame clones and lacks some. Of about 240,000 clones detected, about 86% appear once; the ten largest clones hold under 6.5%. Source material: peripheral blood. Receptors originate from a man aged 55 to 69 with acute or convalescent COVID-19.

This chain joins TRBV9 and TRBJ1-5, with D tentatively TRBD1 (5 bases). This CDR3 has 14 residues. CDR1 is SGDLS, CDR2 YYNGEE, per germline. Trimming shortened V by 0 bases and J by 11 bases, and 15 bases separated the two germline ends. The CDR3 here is CASSVGPDRGAQHF. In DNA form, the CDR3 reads TGTGCCAGCAGCGTAGGCCCCGACCGGGGGGCCCAGCATTTT.

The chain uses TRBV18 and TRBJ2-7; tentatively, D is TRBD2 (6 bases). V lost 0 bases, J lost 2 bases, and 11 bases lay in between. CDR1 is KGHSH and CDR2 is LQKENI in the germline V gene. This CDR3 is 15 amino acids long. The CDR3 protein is CASSPPSGVAYEQYF. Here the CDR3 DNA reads TGTGCCAGCTCACCACCGTCGGGGGTTGCCTACGAGCAGTACTTC.

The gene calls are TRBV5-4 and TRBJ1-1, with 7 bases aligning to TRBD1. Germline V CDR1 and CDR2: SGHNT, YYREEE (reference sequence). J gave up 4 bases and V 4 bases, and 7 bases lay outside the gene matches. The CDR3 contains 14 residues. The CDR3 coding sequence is TGTGCCAGCAGCGCCCGGGACAGCGGCACTGAAGCTTTCTTT. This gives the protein CASSARDSGTEAFF.

The CDR3 sequence: CATSDLNAGGSRGYTF. In DNA, the CDR3 is TGTGCCACCAGTGATTTGAACGCGGGAGGAAGTCGTGGCTACACCTTC. V is TRBV24-1 and J is TRBJ1-2; D is undetermined. V gave up 0 bases and J gave up 7 bases, with 17 bases separating them. The CDR3 spans 16 residues. Looked up from germline, CDR1 is KGHDR and CDR2 is SFDVKD.

In DNA form, the CDR3 reads TGTGCCAGCAGCCAGGGACTAGCGGGAGCTGGGTACAATGAGCAGTTCTTC. Its translation: CASSQGLAGAGYNEQFF. This chain links TRBV5-4 with TRBJ2-1, with 14 bases fitting TRBD2. J gave up 4 bases and V 4 bases, and 7 bases lay outside the gene matches. The germline V gene has CDR1 SGHNT and CDR2 YYREEE (reference sequence). The CDR3 totals 17 residues.

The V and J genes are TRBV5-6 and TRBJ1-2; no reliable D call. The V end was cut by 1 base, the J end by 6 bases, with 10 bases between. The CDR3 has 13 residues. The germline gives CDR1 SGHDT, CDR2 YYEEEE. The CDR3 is CASSLRSGNGYTF. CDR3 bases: TGTGCCAGCAGCTTGAGATCGGGGAATGGCTACACCTTC.

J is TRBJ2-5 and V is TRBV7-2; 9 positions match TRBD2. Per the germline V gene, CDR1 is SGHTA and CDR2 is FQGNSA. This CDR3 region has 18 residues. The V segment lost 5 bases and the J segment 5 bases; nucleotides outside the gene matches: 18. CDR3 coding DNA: TGTGCCAGCAGCGTCGATGGGACTAGCCGGATGTTAAGGGAGACCCAGTACTTC. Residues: CASSVDGTSRMLRETQYF.

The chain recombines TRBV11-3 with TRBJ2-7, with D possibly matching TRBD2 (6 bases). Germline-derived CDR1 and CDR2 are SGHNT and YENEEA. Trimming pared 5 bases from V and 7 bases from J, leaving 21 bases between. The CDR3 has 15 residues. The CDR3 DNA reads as TGTGCCAGCAGCCCCACGCGGGACCGATATGGTGAGCAGTACTTC. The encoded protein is CASSPTRDRYGEQYF.

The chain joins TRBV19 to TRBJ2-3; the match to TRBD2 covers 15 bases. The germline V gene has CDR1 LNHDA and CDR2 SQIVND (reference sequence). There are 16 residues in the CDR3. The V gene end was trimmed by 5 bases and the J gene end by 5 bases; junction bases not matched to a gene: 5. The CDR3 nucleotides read TGTGCCAGTAGTCCGTGGACTAGCGGGAGGGGAGATACGCAGTATTTT. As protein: CASSPWTSGRGDTQYF.

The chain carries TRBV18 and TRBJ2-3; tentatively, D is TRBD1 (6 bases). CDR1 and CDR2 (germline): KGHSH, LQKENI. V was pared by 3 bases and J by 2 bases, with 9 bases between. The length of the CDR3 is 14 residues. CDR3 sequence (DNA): TGTGCCAGCTCACCCGGGACACACACAGATACGCAGTATTTT. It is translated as CASSPGTHTDTQYF.

CDR3 nucleotide sequence: TGTGCCAGCAGCACCAGCCAGCGGGAGAGCAACGAGCAGTACTTC. It encodes CASSTSQRESNEQYF. The V gene is TRBV21-1, the J gene TRBJ2-7; the D segment call TRBD2 is taken from the table without a DNA check. TRBV21-1 is a known pseudogene. This CDR3 contains 15 residues.

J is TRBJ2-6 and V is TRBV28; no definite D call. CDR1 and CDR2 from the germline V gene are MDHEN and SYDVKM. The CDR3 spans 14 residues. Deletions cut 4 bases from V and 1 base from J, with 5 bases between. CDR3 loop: CASSSESGANVLTF. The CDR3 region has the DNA TGTGCCAGCAGTTCCGAGTCTGGGGCCAACGTCCTGACTTTC.

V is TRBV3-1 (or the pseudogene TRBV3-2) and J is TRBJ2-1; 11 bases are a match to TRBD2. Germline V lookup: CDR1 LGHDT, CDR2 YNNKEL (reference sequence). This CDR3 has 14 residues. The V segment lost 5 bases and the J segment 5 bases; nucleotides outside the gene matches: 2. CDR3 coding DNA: TGTGCCAGCAGCTTAGCGGGAGGGGACAATGAGCAGTTCTTC. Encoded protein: CASSLAGGDNEQFF.

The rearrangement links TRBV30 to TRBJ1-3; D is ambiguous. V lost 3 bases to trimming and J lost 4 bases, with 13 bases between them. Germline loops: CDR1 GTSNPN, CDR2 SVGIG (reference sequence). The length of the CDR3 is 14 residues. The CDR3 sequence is CAWRGRGIGNTIYF. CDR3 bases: TGTGCCTGGAGAGGTCGGGGAATCGGAAACACCATATATTTT.